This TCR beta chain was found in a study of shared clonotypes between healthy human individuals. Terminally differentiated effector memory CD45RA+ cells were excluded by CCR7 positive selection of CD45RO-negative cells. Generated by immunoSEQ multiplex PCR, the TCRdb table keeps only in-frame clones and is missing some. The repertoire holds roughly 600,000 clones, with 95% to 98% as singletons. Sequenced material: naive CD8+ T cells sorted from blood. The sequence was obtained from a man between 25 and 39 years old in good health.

CDR3 loop: CASSYTDSSPYEQYF. CDR3 coding DNA: TGTGCCAGCAGTTACACGGATTCTTCCCCTTACGAGCAGTACTTC. V is TRBV6-5 and J is TRBJ2-7, with D uncertain. V lost 2 bases and J 4 bases, leaving 15 bases between the germline ends. Germline-derived CDR1 and CDR2 are MNHEY and SVGAGI. CDR3 length: 15 residues.